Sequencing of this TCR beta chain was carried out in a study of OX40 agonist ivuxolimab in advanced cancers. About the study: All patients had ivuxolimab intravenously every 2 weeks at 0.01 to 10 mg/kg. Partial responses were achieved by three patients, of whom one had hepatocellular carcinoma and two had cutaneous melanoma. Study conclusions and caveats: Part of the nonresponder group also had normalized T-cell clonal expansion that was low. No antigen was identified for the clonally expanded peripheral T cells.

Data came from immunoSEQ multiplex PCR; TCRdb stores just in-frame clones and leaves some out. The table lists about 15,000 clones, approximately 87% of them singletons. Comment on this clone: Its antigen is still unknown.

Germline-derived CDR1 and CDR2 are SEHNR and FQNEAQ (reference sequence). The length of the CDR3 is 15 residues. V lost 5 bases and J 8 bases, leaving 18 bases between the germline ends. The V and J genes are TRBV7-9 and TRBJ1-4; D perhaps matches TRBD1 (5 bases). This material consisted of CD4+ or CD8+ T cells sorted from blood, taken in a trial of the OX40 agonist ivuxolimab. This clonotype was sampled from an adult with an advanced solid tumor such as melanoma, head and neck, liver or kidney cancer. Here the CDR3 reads CASSPAGPREEKLFF. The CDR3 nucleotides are TGTGCCAGCAGCCCTGCGGGGCCTAGAGAGGAAAAACTGTTTTTT.